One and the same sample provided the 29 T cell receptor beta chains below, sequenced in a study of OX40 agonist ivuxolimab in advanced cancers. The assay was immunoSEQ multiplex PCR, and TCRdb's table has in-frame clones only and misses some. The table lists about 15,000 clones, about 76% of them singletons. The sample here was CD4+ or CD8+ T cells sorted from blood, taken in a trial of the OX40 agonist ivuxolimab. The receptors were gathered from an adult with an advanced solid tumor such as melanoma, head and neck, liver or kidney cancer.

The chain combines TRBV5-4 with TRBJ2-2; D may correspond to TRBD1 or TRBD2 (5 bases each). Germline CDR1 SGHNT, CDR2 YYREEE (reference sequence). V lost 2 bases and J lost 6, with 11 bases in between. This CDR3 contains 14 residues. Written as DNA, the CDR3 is TGTGCCAGCAGCTTCCGGGACGAACCCGGGGAGCTGTTTTTT. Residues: CASSFRDEPGELFF.

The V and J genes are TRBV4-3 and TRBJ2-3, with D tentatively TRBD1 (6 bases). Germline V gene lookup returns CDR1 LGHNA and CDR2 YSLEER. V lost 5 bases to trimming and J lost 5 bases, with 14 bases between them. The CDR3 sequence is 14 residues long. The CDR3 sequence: CASSMAGVRDTQYF. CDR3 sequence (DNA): TGCGCCAGCAGCATGGCAGGGGTAAGAGATACGCAGTATTTT.

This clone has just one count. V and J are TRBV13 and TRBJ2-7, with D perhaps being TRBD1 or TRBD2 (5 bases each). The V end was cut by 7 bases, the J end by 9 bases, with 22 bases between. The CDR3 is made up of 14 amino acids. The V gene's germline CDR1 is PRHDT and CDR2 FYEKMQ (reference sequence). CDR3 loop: CASTAPGTPFVQYF. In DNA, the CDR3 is TGTGCCAGCACTGCCCCCGGGACGCCATTCGTGCAGTACTTC.

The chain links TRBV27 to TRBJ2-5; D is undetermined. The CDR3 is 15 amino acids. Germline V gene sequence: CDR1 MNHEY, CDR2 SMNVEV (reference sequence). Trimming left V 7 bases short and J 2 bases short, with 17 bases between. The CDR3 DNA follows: TGTGCCAGCACCCGTTTCCCCTACAATCAAGAGACCCAGTACTTC. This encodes CASTRFPYNQETQYF.

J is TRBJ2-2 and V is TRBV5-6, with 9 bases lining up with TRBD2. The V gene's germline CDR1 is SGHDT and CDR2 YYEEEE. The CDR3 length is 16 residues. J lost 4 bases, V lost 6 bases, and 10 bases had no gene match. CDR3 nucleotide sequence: TGTGCCAGCAACTATGATAGCGGGAGAATCACCGGGGAGCTGTTTTTT. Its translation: CASNYDSGRITGELFF.

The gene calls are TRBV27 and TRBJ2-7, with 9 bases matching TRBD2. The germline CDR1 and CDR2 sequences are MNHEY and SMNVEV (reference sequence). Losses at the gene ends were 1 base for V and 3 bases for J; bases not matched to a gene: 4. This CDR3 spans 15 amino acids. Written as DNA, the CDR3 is TGTGCCAGCAGTTTATGGGCGACTAGCGGCTACGAGCAGTACTTC. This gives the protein CASSLWATSGYEQYF.

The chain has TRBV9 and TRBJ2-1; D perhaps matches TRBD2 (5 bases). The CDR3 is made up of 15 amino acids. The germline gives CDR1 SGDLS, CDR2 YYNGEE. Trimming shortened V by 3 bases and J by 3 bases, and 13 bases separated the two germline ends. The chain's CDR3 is CASSASGSFYNEQFF. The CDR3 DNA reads TGTGCCAGCAGCGCAAGCGGTTCCTTCTACAATGAGCAGTTCTTC.

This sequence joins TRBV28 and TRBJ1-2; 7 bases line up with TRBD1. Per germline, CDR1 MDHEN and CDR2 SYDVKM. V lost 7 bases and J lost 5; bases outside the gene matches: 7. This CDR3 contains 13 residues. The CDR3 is CASTEGGMYGYTF. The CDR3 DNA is TGTGCCAGCACCGAAGGGGGCATGTATGGCTACACCTTC.

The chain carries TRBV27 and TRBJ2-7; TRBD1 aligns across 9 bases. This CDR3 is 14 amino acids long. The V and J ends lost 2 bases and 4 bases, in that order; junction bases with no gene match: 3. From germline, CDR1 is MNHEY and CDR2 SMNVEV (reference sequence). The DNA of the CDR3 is TGTGCCAGCAGTTTAGGGACAGGGCCTTACGAGCAGTACTTC. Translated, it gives CASSLGTGPYEQYF.

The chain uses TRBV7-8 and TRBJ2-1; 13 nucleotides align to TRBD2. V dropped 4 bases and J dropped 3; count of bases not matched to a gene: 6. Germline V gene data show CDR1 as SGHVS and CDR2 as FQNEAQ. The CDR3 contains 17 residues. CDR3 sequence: CASSSWTSGSFYNEQFF. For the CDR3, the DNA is TGTGCCAGCAGCTCTTGGACTAGCGGGAGTTTCTACAATGAGCAGTTCTTC.

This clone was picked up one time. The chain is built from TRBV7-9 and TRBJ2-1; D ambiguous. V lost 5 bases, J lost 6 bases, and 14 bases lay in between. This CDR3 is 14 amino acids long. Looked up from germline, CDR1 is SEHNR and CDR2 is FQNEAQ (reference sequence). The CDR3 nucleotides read TGTGCCAGCAGCCTTAGTCCCCCAGCCAATGAGCAGTTCTTC. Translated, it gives CASSLSPPANEQFF.

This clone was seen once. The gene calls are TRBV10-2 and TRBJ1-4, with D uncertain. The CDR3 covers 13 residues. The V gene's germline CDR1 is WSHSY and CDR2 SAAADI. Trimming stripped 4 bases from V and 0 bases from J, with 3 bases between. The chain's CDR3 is CASSGATNEKLFF. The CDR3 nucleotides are TGCGCCAGCAGTGGAGCAACTAATGAAAAACTGTTTTTT.

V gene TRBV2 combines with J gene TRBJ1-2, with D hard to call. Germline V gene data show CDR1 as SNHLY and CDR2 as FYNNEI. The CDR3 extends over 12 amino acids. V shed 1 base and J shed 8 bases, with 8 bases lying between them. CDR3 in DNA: TGTGCCAGCAGTGAAGGAATGAGGGGCTACACCTTC. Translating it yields CASSEGMRGYTF. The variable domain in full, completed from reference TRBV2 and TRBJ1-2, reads EPEVTQTPSHQVTQMGQEVILRCVPISNHLYFYWYRQILGQKVEFLVSFYNNEISEKSEIFDDQFSVERPDGSNFTLKIRSTKLEDSAMYFCASSEGMRGYTFGSGTRLTVV.

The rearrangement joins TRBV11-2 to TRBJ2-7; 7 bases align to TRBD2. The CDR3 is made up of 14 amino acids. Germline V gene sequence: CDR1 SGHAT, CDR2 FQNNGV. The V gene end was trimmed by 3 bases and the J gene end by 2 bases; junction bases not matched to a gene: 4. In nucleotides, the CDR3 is TGTGCCAGCAGCTTGGGGACTATTACCTACGAGCAGTACTTC. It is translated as CASSLGTITYEQYF.

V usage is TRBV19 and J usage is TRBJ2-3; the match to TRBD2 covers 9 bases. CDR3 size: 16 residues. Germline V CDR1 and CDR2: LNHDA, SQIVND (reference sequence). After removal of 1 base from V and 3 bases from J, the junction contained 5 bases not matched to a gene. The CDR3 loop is CASSIGLAGMTDTQYF. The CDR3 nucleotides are TGTGCCAGTAGTATAGGTCTAGCGGGGATGACAGATACGCAGTATTTT.

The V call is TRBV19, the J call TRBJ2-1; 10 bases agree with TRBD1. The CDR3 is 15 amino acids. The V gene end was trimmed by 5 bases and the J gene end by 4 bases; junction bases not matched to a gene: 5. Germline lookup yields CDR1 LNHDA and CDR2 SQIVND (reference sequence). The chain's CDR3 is CASSGTGEVYNEQFF. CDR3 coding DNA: TGTGCCAGTAGTGGGACAGGGGAAGTTTACAATGAGCAGTTCTTC.

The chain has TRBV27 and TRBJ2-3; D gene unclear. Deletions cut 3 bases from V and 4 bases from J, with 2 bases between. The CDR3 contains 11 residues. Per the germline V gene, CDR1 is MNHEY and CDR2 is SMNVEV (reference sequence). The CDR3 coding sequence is TGTGCCAGCAGTTTGGCAGATACGCAGTATTTT. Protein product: CASSLADTQYF.

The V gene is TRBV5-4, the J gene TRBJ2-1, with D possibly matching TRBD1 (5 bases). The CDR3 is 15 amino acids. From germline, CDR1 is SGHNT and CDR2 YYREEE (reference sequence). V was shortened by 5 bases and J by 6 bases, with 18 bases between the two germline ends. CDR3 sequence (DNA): TGTGCCAGCAGGTCAGGCCAGGCAGGGTTCAATGAGCAGTTCTTC. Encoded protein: CASRSGQAGFNEQFF.

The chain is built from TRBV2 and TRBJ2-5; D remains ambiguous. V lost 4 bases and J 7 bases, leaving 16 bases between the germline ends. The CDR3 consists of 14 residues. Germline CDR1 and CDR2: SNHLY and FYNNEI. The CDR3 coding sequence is TGTGCCAGCAGTGGTACAGCATCGACCATGACCCAGTACTTC. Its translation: CASSGTASTMTQYF. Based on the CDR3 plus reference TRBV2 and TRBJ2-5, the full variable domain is EPEVTQTPSHQVTQMGQEVILRCVPISNHLYFYWYRQILGQKVEFLVSFYNNEISEKSEIFDDQFSVERPDGSNFTLKIRSTKLEDSAMYFCASSGTASTMTQYFGPGTRLLVL.

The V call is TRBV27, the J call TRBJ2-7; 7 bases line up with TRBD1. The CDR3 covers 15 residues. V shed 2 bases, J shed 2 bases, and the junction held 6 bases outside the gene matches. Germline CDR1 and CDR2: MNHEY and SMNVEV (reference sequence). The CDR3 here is CASSLEGQSTYEQYF. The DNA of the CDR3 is TGTGCCAGCAGTTTAGAGGGACAGAGCACCTACGAGCAGTACTTC.

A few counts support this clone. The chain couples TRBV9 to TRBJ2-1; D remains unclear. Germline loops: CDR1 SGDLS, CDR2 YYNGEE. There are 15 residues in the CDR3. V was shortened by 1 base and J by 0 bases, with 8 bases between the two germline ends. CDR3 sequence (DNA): TGTGCCAGCAGCGTATCCCGTAGCTCCTACAATGAGCAGTTCTTC. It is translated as CASSVSRSSYNEQFF.

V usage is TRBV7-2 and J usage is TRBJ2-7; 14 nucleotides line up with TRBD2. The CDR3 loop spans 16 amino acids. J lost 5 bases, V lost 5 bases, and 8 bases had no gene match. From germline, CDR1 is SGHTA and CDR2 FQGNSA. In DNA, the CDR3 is TGTGCCAGCAGCCCCGGGACTAGCGGGAGAGTCCACGAGCAGTACTTC. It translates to CASSPGTSGRVHEQYF.

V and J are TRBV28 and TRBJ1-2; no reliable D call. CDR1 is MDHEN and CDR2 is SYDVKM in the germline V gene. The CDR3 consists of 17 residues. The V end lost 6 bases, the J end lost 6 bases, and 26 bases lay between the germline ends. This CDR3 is CASREQYRRNLKDGYTF. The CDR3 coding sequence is TGTGCCAGCAGGGAGCAATACCGACGGAACCTGAAGGATGGCTACACCTTC.

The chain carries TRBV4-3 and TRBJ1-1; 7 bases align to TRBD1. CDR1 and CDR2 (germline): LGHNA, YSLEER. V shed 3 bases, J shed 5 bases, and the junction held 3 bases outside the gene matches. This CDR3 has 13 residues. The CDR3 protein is CASSQTGLTEAFF. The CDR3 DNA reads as TGCGCCAGCAGCCAGACAGGGCTGACTGAAGCTTTCTTT.

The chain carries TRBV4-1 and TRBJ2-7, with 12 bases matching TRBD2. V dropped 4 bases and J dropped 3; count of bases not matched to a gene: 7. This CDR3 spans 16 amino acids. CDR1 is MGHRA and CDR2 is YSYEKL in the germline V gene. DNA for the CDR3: TGCGCCAGCAGCCGAATTGGGACTAGCGGGTACTACGAGCAGTACTTC. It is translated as CASSRIGTSGYYEQYF.

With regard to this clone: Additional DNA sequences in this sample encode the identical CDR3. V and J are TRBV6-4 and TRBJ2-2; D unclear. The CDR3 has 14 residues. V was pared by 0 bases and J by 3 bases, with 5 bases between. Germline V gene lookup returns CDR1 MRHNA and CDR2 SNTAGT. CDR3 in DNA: TGTGCCAGCAGTGACTCCCAGGACACCGGGGAGCTGTTTTTT. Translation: CASSDSQDTGELFF.

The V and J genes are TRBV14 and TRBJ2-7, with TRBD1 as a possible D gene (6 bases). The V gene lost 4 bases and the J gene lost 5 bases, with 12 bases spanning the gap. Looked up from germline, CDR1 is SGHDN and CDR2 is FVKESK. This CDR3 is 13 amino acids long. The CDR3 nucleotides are TGTGCCAGCAGCCGCCGGACAGTGAACGAGCAGTACTTC. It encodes CASSRRTVNEQYF.

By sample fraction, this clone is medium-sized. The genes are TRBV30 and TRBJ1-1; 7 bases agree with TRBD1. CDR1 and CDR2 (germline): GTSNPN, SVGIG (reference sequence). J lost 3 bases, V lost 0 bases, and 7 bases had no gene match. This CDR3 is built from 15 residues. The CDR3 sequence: CAWSVLAGGYTEAFF. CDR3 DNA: TGTGCCTGGAGTGTACTGGCAGGGGGGTACACTGAAGCTTTCTTT.

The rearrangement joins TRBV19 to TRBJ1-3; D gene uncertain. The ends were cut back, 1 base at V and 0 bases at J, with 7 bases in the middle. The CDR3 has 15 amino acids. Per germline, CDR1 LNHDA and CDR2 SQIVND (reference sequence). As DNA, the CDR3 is TGTGCCAGTAGTATAGGTCAGAGCTCTGGAAACACCATATATTTT. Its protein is CASSIGQSSGNTIYF.